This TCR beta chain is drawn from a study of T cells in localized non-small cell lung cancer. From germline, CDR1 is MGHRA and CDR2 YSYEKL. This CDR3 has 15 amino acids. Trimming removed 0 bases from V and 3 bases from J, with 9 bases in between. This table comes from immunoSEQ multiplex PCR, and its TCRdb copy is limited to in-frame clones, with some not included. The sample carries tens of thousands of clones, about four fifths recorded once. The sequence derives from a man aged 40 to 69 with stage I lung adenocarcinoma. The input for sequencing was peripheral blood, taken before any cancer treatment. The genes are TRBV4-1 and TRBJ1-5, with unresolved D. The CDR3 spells CASSQDSQTNQPQHF. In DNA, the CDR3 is TGCGCCAGCAGCCAAGATTCACAGACCAATCAGCCCCAGCATTTT.